This is a list of T cell receptor beta chains from one sample in a study of response to subunit inactivated influenza vaccine. Using its own MiXCR run on the RT-PCR reads, TCRdb lists one record per CDR3 protein. In the table there are about 570,000 distinct CDR3 sequences, 11% of which are singletons. The sample also formed part of further work on T cells expressing NK-cell markers.

The sample in question was PBMCs from blood, obtained on the day of vaccination. The receptors were gathered from a man aged 45-60 years who received an inactivated influenza vaccine. Both conserved end residues are part of each CDR3. A D gene is named only where the DNA matches it firmly. Clone sizes are given selectively: once, few, many, or a class where the clone is expanded.

J: TRBJ2-7
D: TRBD1
size: many
V: TRBV6-2/TRBV6-3
DNA: TGTGCCAGCAGCCCAGCACAGGGGGCTAAAGAGCAGTACTTC
CDR3: CASSPAQGAKEQYF

J: TRBJ1-4
D: .
size: few
V: TRBV28
DNA: TGTGCCAGCAGCACGGACGGCGCTAATGAAAAACTGTTTTTT
CDR3: CASSTDGANEKLFF

J: TRBJ2-1
D: .
size: .
V: TRBV6-1
DNA: TGTGCCAGCAGCTCCGGAAGGGCGTCTCGCACTTCCTACAATGAGCAGTTCTTC
CDR3: CASSSGRASRTSYNEQFF

J: TRBJ1-3
D: .
size: few
V: TRBV18
DNA: TGTGCCAGCTCACCGGGCGGAGCGTCTGGAAACACCATATATTTT
CDR3: CASSPGGASGNTIYF

J: TRBJ2-4
D: .
size: .
V: TRBV6-1
DNA: TGTGCCAGCAGTGATGGCGGGGCCAAAAACATTCAGTACTTC
CDR3: CASSDGGAKNIQYF

J: TRBJ2-5
D: .
size: few
V: TRBV28
DNA: TGTGCCGCAAGGGAGGGACAGAAGGTTCGGTACCAAGAGACCCAGTACTTC
CDR3: CAAREGQKVRYQETQYF

J: TRBJ2-5
D: .
size: few
V: TRBV12-3/TRBV12-4
DNA: TGTGCCAGCAGCCCCAGCGTGCTAGCGAGGGGAGAGACCCAGTACTTC
CDR3: CASSPSVLARGETQYF

J: TRBJ2-2
D: .
size: .
V: TRBV12-3/TRBV12-4
DNA: TGTGCCAGCTGCCACAGGGCGGGCACCGGGGAGCTGTTTTTT
CDR3: CASCHRAGTGELFF

J: TRBJ2-5
D: TRBD2
size: .
V: TRBV20-1
DNA: TGCAGTGCTACTCGGGAGGGGAAAGAGACCCAGTACTTC
CDR3: CSATREGKETQYF

J: TRBJ2-7
D: .
size: .
V: TRBV12-3/TRBV12-4
DNA: TGTGCCAGCAGTTTTATAGGCAGCCGACTCTACGAGCAGTACTTC
CDR3: CASSFIGSRLYEQYF

J: TRBJ2-5
D: .
size: few
V: TRBV10-3
DNA: TGTGCCACCAGTCAGGGGTACCAAGAGACCCAGTACTTC
CDR3: CATSQGYQETQYF

J: TRBJ2-1
D: .
size: few
V: TRBV6-2/TRBV6-3
DNA: TGTGCCAGCAGATTTATTGAATCCTACAATGAGCAGTTCTTC
CDR3: CASRFIESYNEQFF

J: TRBJ1-3
D: .
size: .
V: TRBV5-1
DNA: TGCGCCAGCAGCTTGGGATACTCCGGAAACACCATATATTTT
CDR3: CASSLGYSGNTIYF

J: TRBJ2-7
D: TRBD2
size: .
V: TRBV20-1
DNA: TGCAGTGCTAGTCTCCGGGCCCGGGGGGACGAGCAGTACTTC
CDR3: CSASLRARGDEQYF

J: TRBJ2-7
D: .
size: .
V: TRBV12-3/TRBV12-4
DNA: TGTGCCAGCAGCTCCCATGACGGCTACGAGCAGTACTTC
CDR3: CASSSHDGYEQYF

J: TRBJ2-2
D: TRBD1
size: few
V: TRBV9
DNA: TGTGCCAGCAGCGTAAGGGACAGGGGGATCAACACCGGGGAGCTGTTTTTT
CDR3: CASSVRDRGINTGELFF

J: TRBJ2-2
D: TRBD1
size: few
V: TRBV4-3
DNA: TGCGCCAGCAGCCAAGCCATAGGGACAGGGGTCACCGGGGAGCTGTTTTTT
CDR3: CASSQAIGTGVTGELFF

J: TRBJ2-2
D: .
size: .
V: TRBV29-1
DNA: TGCAGCGTACAGGACACCGAGGAGCTGTTTTTT
CDR3: CSVQDTEELFF

J: TRBJ2-3
D: TRBD2
size: many
V: TRBV30
DNA: TGTGCCTGGAGTTCTGGGACTAGCGTCGACACAGATACGCAGTATTTT
CDR3: CAWSSGTSVDTDTQYF

J: TRBJ2-7
D: .
size: .
V: TRBV7-9
DNA: TGTGCCAGCAGCCCGGGACACGGGGGTTCCTACGAGCAGTACTTC
CDR3: CASSPGHGGSYEQYF

J: TRBJ1-3
D: TRBD1
size: few
V: TRBV7-9
DNA: TGTGCCAGCAGCTTAGGAGGGGGCAATGGAAACACCATATATTTT
CDR3: CASSLGGGNGNTIYF

J: TRBJ1-5
D: TRBD1
size: many
V: TRBV5-5
DNA: TGTGCCAGCAGCGTGCAAGGGGGCGCGGGTCAGCCCCAGCATTTT
CDR3: CASSVQGGAGQPQHF